These 16 T cell receptor beta chains came from one sample sequenced in a study of CD8+CD57+ T cells in acquired aplastic anemia. TCR beta VDJ and CDR3 were profiled, and genomic DNA was the template. TCRdb ran MiXCR on the reads and lists one entry per CDR3 protein. The repertoire holds 100,000 to 130,000 distinct CDR3 sequences, with under 60% as singletons. The material sequenced was sorted CD4+, CD8+, or CD8+CD57+ T cells (not recorded which) from PBMCs. These receptors were collected from a human donor in good health, serving as a control.

The chain carries TRBV10-3 and TRBJ1-3; 8 bases are a match to TRBD1. The ends lost 10 bases at V and 4 bases at J; junction bases unmatched: 15. The CDR3 is 16 residues long. The germline V gene has CDR1 ENHRY and CDR2 SYGVKD. The CDR3: CATLKGTGDSGNTIYF. Written as DNA, the CDR3 is TGTGCCACTTTAAAGGGGACAGGAGACTCCGGAAACACCATATATTTT.

This clonotype has at least ten counts. The rearrangement uses TRBV20-1 and TRBJ2-1; tentative D call: TRBD2 (6 bases). Germline CDR1 reads DFQATT; CDR2 reads SNEGSKA (reference sequence). V lost 7 bases, J lost 9 bases, and 19 bases lay in between. The CDR3 length is 13 residues. The CDR3 DNA sequence: TGCAGTGTAGCGGTGAAGGGGTGGGGTGAGCAGTTCTTC. Protein product: CSVAVKGWGEQFF.

CDR3 DNA: TGTGCCAGCAGTCGGGACCCGACAAATTCACCCCTCCACTTT. It specifies CASSRDPTNSPLHF. The V gene is TRBV2, the J gene TRBJ1-6; weak D call: TRBD1 (5 bases). Trimming pared 5 bases from V and 7 bases from J, leaving 12 bases between. The CDR3 contains 14 residues. Germline-derived CDR1 and CDR2 are SNHLY and FYNNEI.

This clonotype was found many times. The V and J genes are TRBV9 and TRBJ1-2; TRBD1 is a possible D gene (5 bases). V dropped 0 bases and J dropped 8 bases, with 11 bases sitting between them. Germline V gene lookup returns CDR1 SGDLS and CDR2 YYNGEE. The CDR3 consists of 13 residues. CDR3 DNA sequence: TGTGCCAGCAGCGTAGTGCGGGGCAGGGGCTACACCTTC. Translating it yields CASSVVRGRGYTF.

The V call is TRBV11-1, the J call TRBJ2-1; TRBD1 matches at 9 bases. CDR3 length equals 17 residues. With 2 bases clipped from V and 6 bases from J, the junction kept 11 bases outside the gene matches. The germline gives CDR1 SGHAT, CDR2 FQDESV (reference sequence). The CDR3 loop reads CASSLSQDRGWANEQFF. The CDR3 DNA sequence: TGTGCCAGCAGCTTATCCCAGGACAGGGGTTGGGCCAATGAGCAGTTCTTC.

The CDR3 loop is CSVSPGYTF. In nucleotides, the CDR3 is TGCAGCGTGAGTCCGGGCTACACCTTC. The chain employs TRBV29-1 and TRBJ1-2; D not resolved. V dropped 6 bases and J dropped 8 bases, with 7 bases sitting between them. Germline CDR1 reads SQVTM; CDR2 reads ANQGSEA. CDR3 length: 9 amino acids.

The chain combines TRBV2 with TRBJ1-6; D not resolved. CDR1 is SNHLY, CDR2 FYNNEI, per germline. The CDR3 length is 15 residues. V was pared by 5 bases and J by 7 bases, with 15 bases between. The CDR3 is CASSYMGKPNSPLHF. For the CDR3, the DNA is TGTGCCAGCAGTTACATGGGAAAACCGAATTCACCCCTCCACTTT.

Concerning this clonotype: A much bigger clone sits one base away, suggesting this may be a read error. The V call is TRBV12-5, the J call TRBJ1-1; 8 bases are a match to TRBD1. Germline trimming cut 7 bases from V and 6 bases from J; bases unmatched to any gene: 7. This CDR3 is built from 13 residues. CDR1 is LGHNT, CDR2 FRNRAP, per germline. CDR3 loop: CASDGQGSAEAFF. DNA for the CDR3: TGTGCTAGTGACGGACAGGGATCCGCTGAAGCTTTCTTT. Combining the CDR3 with reference TRBV12-5 and TRBJ1-1 gives the whole variable domain DARVTQTPRHKVTEMGQEVTMRCQPILGHNTVFWYRQTMMQGLELLAYFRNRAPLDDSGMPKDRFSAEMPDATLATLKIQPSEPRDSAVYFCASDGQGSAEAFFGQGTRLTVV.

The chain uses TRBV27 and TRBJ2-7; 8 bases map to TRBD1. Germline V gives CDR1 MNHEY, CDR2 SMNVEV (reference sequence). The CDR3 covers 15 residues. With 3 bases clipped from V and 7 bases from J, the junction kept 11 bases outside the gene matches. The DNA of the CDR3 is TGTGCCAGCAGTTTCGGGACAGGCCCTATCGGGGAGCAGTACTTC. Its translation: CASSFGTGPIGEQYF.

The sample holds many counts of this clonotype. A read error may explain this, as a much larger clone is one base away. The chain joins TRBV20-1 to TRBJ1-5, with D possibly matching TRBD1 (5 bases). Germline CDR1 reads DFQATT; CDR2 reads SNEGSKA (reference sequence). There are 15 residues in the CDR3. The germline V and J ends were trimmed by 4 bases and 3 bases, with 16 bases remaining between them. CDR3 in DNA: TGCAGTGCTACATCCGGGGCAGGACTCAATCAGCCCCAGCATTTT. Translating it yields CSATSGAGLNQPQHF.

This clonotype turned up a few times. The chain couples TRBV27 to TRBJ2-2; D not resolved. The CDR3 length is 14 residues. The ends were cut back, 2 bases at V and 7 bases at J, with 11 bases in the middle. Looked up from germline, CDR1 is MNHEY and CDR2 is SMNVEV (reference sequence). In DNA form, the CDR3 reads TGTGCCAGCAGTTTACCTGGGGTCAGCGGGGAGCTGTTTTTT. The encoded protein is CASSLPGVSGELFF.

This clonotype was observed many times. The V call is TRBV9, the J call TRBJ1-2; no clear D. The germline V gene encodes CDR1 SGDLS and CDR2 YYNGEE. Trimming removed 4 bases from V and 6 bases from J, with 16 bases in between. The CDR3 spans 14 residues. The CDR3 coding sequence is TGTGCCAGCAGCACCCCCTCTCTCGCGGATGGCTACACCTTC. This encodes CASSTPSLADGYTF.

V and J are TRBV15 and TRBJ1-5; TRBD1 matches 8 bases. V lost 3 bases and J lost 5; bases outside the gene matches: 3. The germline V gene has CDR1 LNHNV and CDR2 YYDKDF (reference sequence). There are 14 residues in the CDR3. In DNA form, the CDR3 reads TGTGCCACCAGCAGCACAGGGGGTTATCAGCCCCAGCATTTT. Translated, it gives CATSSTGGYQPQHF. Complete variable domain (other parts from reference TRBV15 and TRBJ1-5): DAMVIQNPRYQVTQFGKPVTLSCSQTLNHNVMYWYQQKSSQAPKLLFHYYDKDFNNEADTPDNFQSRRPNTSFCFLDIRSPGLGDTAMYLCATSSTGGYQPQHFGDGTRLSIL.

Comments on this clonotype: A read error may explain this, as a much larger clone is one base away. This rearrangement joins TRBV10-3 to TRBJ1-1, with D perhaps TRBD1 (5 bases). In germline, CDR1 is ENHRY, CDR2 SYGVKD. The CDR3 is 14 amino acids. V dropped 7 bases and J dropped 2 bases, with 14 bases sitting between them. CDR3: CAINQQGVNTEAFF. CDR3 coding DNA: TGTGCCATCAACCAACAAGGGGTTAACACTGAAGCTTTCTTT.

The chain combines TRBV20-1 with TRBJ2-7, with a weak D call TRBD2 (6 bases). Trimming took 3 bases from V and 4 from J, leaving 13 bases between them. The germline V gene has CDR1 DFQATT and CDR2 SNEGSKA (reference sequence). This CDR3 contains 13 residues. The CDR3 nucleotides read TGCAGTGCTAGGGGGGTAGCGGAATACGAGCAGTACTTC. It translates to CSARGVAEYEQYF.

This clonotype was found once. The gene calls are TRBV25-1 and TRBJ2-2; the D is unclear. The CDR3 runs 14 residues. From germline, CDR1 is MGHDK and CDR2 SYGVNS. V dropped 7 bases and J dropped 0 bases, with 9 bases sitting between them. The CDR3, as DNA: TGTGCCAGCACACCATCCGCGAACACCGGGGAGCTGTTTTTT. Translation gives CASTPSANTGELFF.